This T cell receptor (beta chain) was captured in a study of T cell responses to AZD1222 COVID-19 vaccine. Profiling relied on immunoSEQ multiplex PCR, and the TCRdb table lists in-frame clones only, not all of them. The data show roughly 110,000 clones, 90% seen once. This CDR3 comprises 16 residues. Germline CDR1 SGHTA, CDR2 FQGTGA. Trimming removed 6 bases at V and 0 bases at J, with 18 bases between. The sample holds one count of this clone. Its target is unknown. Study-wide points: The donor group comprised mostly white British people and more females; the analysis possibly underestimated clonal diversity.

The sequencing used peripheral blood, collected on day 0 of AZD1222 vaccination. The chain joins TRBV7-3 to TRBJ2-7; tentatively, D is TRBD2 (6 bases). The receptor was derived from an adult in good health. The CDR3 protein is CASRESPTGDSYEQYF. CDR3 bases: TGTGCCAGCAGGGAAAGCCCGACGGGGGACTCCTACGAGCAGTACTTC.